This T cell receptor (beta chain) stems from a study of shared clonotypes between healthy human individuals. Naive CD8 isolation took CD45RO-negative cells positively selected for CCR7 and excluded terminally differentiated effector memory CD45RA+ cells. The germline gives CDR1 SGHKS, CDR2 YYEKEE (reference sequence). V was cut by 1 base and J by 10 bases, with 14 bases left in between. CDR3 length: 14 amino acids. The assay was immunoSEQ multiplex PCR, and TCRdb's table has in-frame clones only and misses some. Of some 2 million clones detected, about 95% appear once; the ten largest clones hold approximately 1%.

The material sequenced was naive CD8+ T cells sorted from blood. The sequence was obtained from a man between 18 and 29 years old in good health. The J gene is TRBJ2-2, the V gene TRBV5-5; D call uncertain. In nucleotides, the CDR3 is TGTGCCAGCAGCTTGTTCGGGCCGGTCGTGGAGCTGTTTTTT. Translated: CASSLFGPVVELFF.